This TCR beta chain was captured by sequencing in a study of T-cell memory formation after mild COVID-19. TCRdb redid the calling of the 5' RACE reads with MiXCR, one entry per CDR3 protein. The sample includes about 250,000 distinct CDR3 sequences, approximately 19% seen only once; the top ten take roughly 23%. This clonotype was detected many times. The clonotype comes from a man aged 18 to 29 who had mild COVID-19 (a few samples of this study predate the infection). Cell type and time point are not known. Sequencing was performed on PBMCs or a T cell subset sorted from them (not recorded which).

The CDR3 DNA is TGTGCCAGCAGTTTATGGGACACCGGGGAGCTGTTTTTT. Protein: CASSLWDTGELFF. V gene TRBV12-3 or TRBV12-4 combines with J gene TRBJ2-2; D is ambiguous. V was shortened by 2 bases and J by 3 bases, with 4 bases between the two germline ends. This CDR3 is built from 13 residues.